This T cell receptor (beta chain) was sequenced during a study of spatial heterogeneity in lung cancer. Germline V CDR1 and CDR2: LGHNA, YNFKEQ. V lost 4 bases, J lost 9 bases, and 16 bases lay in between. The CDR3 covers 14 residues. One entry per CDR3 protein, called by TCRdb with MiXCR from the 5' RACE reads. The sample yields tens of thousands of distinct CDR3 sequences, 3.5% to 5.5% seen once. The time point: sample taken at primary tumor resection. The sequenced material consisted of unsorted whole RNA from tumor, nontumor lung or frozen PBMC. V usage is TRBV4-2 and J usage is TRBJ2-1; no reliable D call. The clonotype originates from a male donor with early-stage non-small cell lung cancer. Material: PBMCs, obtained at surgery. CDR3 amino acids: CASSLASLNGEQFF. CDR3 coding DNA: TGTGCCAGCAGCCTTGCGAGCCTGAATGGTGAGCAGTTCTTC.